This passage covers 8 T cell receptor beta chains from one sample sequenced in a study of blood T cell repertoires in COVID-19. Libraries were prepared by immunoSEQ multiplex PCR; TCRdb keeps only in-frame clonotypes and omits some of them. The table lists 60,000 to 70,000 clones, roughly 80% of them singletons. Sequenced input: peripheral blood. The receptors come from a woman in her 70s with acute or convalescent COVID-19.

The chain has TRBV5-5 and TRBJ1-1, with D unresolved. There are 13 residues in the CDR3. The V gene lost 4 bases and the J gene lost 1 base, with 8 bases spanning the gap. Per the germline V gene, CDR1 is SGHKS and CDR2 is YYEKEE (reference sequence). As DNA, the CDR3 is TGTGCCAGCAGCACACAGAGGAACACTGAAGCTTTCTTT. Translation: CASSTQRNTEAFF.

J is TRBJ2-3 and V is TRBV28; D might be TRBD2 (6 bases). Trimming left V 3 bases short and J 3 bases short, with 10 bases between. Germline V CDR1 and CDR2: MDHEN, SYDVKM. The CDR3 covers 14 residues. As DNA, the CDR3 is TGTGCCAGCAGTTTGCGGGACGTAACAGATACGCAGTATTTT. It yields the protein CASSLRDVTDTQYF.

This CDR3 reads CASSLPGQGTEQYF. The CDR3 bases are TGTGCCAGCAGCTTACCTGGACAGGGGACCGAGCAGTACTTC. The V gene is TRBV5-6, the J gene TRBJ2-7, with TRBD1 matching over 9 bases. After removal of 2 bases from V and 6 bases from J, the junction contained 6 bases not matched to a gene. CDR1 SGHDT and CDR2 YYEEEE come from the germline V gene. This CDR3 spans 14 amino acids. Drawing the rest from reference TRBV5-6 and TRBJ2-7, the complete variable domain is DAGVTQSPTHLIKTRGQQVTLRCSPKSGHDTVSWYQQALGQGPQFIFQYYEEEERQRGNFPDRFSGHQFPNYSSELNVNALLLGDSALYLCASSLPGQGTEQYFGPGTRLTVT.

This clone showed up just once. This rearrangement joins TRBV11-3 to TRBJ2-5; 10 bases agree with TRBD1. This CDR3 contains 16 residues. V was clipped by 4 bases and J by 1 base; unmatched bases: 6. Germline assignment: CDR1 SGHNT and CDR2 YENEEA. Here the CDR3 DNA reads TGTGCCAGCAGCTCCGGGACAGGGGAACCCCAAGAGACCCAGTACTTC. Translation: CASSSGTGEPQETQYF.

This chain uses TRBV5-4 with TRBJ1-1; D might be TRBD1 (5 bases). CDR3 size: 16 residues. V lost 0 bases and J 2 bases, leaving 14 bases between the germline ends. The germline V gene has CDR1 SGHNT and CDR2 YYREEE (reference sequence). CDR3 DNA: TGTGCCAGCAGCTTGGGGGTGGGACTTGATAACACTGAAGCTTTCTTT. Its translation is CASSLGVGLDNTEAFF.

This clone occurred a few times. Other nucleotide sequences from this sample produce the same CDR3. The rearrangement links TRBV10-3 to TRBJ2-3; 10 bases agree with TRBD2. Per germline, CDR1 ENHRY and CDR2 SYGVKD. This CDR3 is built from 14 residues. V shed 5 bases, J shed 2 bases, and the junction held 1 base outside the gene matches. In DNA form, the CDR3 reads TGTGCCATCAGTAGCGGGGGGGCCACAGATACGCAGTATTTT. Its translation is CAISSGGATDTQYF.

This clone turned up a few times. The V call is TRBV6-5, the J call TRBJ2-3, with a possible D match to TRBD1 (6 bases). V gave up 4 bases and J gave up 1 base, with 9 bases separating them. Germline V gene sequence: CDR1 MNHEY, CDR2 SVGAGI. The CDR3 consists of 14 residues. The CDR3 sequence is CASSWDMGTDTQYF. The CDR3 region has the DNA TGTGCCAGCAGTTGGGACATGGGCACAGATACGCAGTATTTT.

J is TRBJ2-3 and V is TRBV9; D ambiguous. The CDR3 is 11 residues long. V lost 4 bases to trimming and J lost 3 bases, with 3 bases between them. CDR1 and CDR2 from the germline V gene are SGDLS and YYNGEE. CDR3 sequence (DNA): TGTGCCAGCAGCACTACAGATACGCAGTATTTT. Translation gives CASSTTDTQYF.